This TCR beta chain appears in the sequencing data of a study of OX40 agonist ivuxolimab in advanced cancers. Libraries were prepared by immunoSEQ multiplex PCR; TCRdb keeps only in-frame clonotypes and omits some of them. The sample yields around 150,000 clones, about nine tenths seen once. This CDR3 has 11 amino acids. Germline CDR1 and CDR2: SGHNT and YYREEE (reference sequence). The germline V and J ends were trimmed by 2 bases and 5 bases, with 4 bases remaining between them. The source material was CD4+ or CD8+ T cells sorted from blood, sampled in a trial of the OX40 agonist ivuxolimab. The chain has TRBV5-4 and TRBJ2-5; no definite D call. The origin of this receptor is an adult with an advanced solid tumor such as melanoma, head and neck, liver or kidney cancer. The CDR3 loop is CASSFRETQYF. DNA of the CDR3: TGTGCCAGCAGCTTCAGGGAGACCCAGTACTTC.